These 19 T cell receptor beta chains came from one sample sequenced in a study of blood T cells in healthy people across ages. The use of a sample-barcoded 5' primer and a J-beta primer mix characterized a second PCR of 7 to 11 cycles. In TCRdb, the 5' RACE reads were re-called with MiXCR into one record per CDR3 protein. This sample has roughly 730,000 distinct CDR3 sequences, with roughly three fifths found just once. What was sequenced was blood. The receptors stem from a man aged 35 to 55 in good health.

This clonotype occurred once. V and J are TRBV20-1 and TRBJ2-7; 11 bases are a match to TRBD2. Germline assignment: CDR1 DFQATT and CDR2 SNEGSKA (reference sequence). The CDR3 consists of 15 residues. J gave up 4 bases and V 3 bases, and 8 bases lay outside the gene matches. CDR3 coding DNA: TGCAGTGCTAGGGCTGCTAGCGGGAGGTTTTACGAGCAGTACTTC. It codes for CSARAASGRFYEQYF.

The chain employs TRBV20-1 and TRBJ2-5; 9 positions match TRBD1. CDR1 is DFQATT and CDR2 is SNEGSKA in the germline V gene (reference sequence). Germline trimming cut 4 bases from V and 2 bases from J; bases unmatched to any gene: 11. The length of the CDR3 is 16 residues. The CDR3 spells CSATPLNRGLQETQYF. Written as DNA, the CDR3 is TGCAGTGCTACACCTCTAAACAGGGGGCTTCAAGAGACCCAGTACTTC.

The table lists this clonotype with a few counts. This chain uses TRBV7-2 with TRBJ2-4; TRBD2 matches at 7 bases. Gene TRBJ2-7 matches the end of the DNA better, so the J call may be wrong. Germline CDR1 and CDR2: SGHTA and FQGNSA. The CDR3 totals 14 residues. CDR3 DNA sequence: TGTGCCAGCAGCTTTACCGGGACTATCTACGAGCAGTACTTC. Protein sequence: CASSFTGTIYEQYF.

This clonotype appeared a few times. V usage is TRBV4-3 and J usage is TRBJ2-7, with D maybe TRBD1 (6 bases). Per germline, CDR1 LGHNA and CDR2 YSLEER. Trimming left V 0 bases short and J 5 bases short, with 17 bases between. The length of the CDR3 is 16 residues. CDR3 residues: CASSQDLEQGGHEQYF. The CDR3 DNA reads as TGCGCCAGCAGCCAAGATCTAGAACAGGGTGGCCACGAGCAGTACTTC.

The chain is built from TRBV7-8 and TRBJ2-3; D not resolved. Trimming cost V 5 bases and J 6 bases, with 24 bases left between them. Per germline, CDR1 SGHVS and CDR2 FQNEAQ. CDR3 length: 17 residues. CDR3 bases: TGTGCCAGCAGCGCACCCTCGGTTAGCTTTTGGGTGGATACGCAGTATTTT. As protein: CASSAPSVSFWVDTQYF.

The chain is built from TRBV16 and TRBJ2-3; TRBD2 agrees at 10 bases. The junction had 11 bases not matched to a gene; V was cut back by 4 bases and J by 4 bases. This CDR3 has 17 amino acids. CDR1 is KGHSY, CDR2 FQNENV, per germline. DNA for the CDR3: TGTGCCAGCAGCCGACCAATTAGCGGGAGGTTCGCAGATACGCAGTATTTT. The encoded protein is CASSRPISGRFADTQYF.

J is TRBJ2-5 and V is TRBV27, with 7 bases lining up with TRBD1. The J call is in doubt because the DNA end fits TRBJ2-7 better. The CDR3 is 15 residues long. Germline V CDR1 and CDR2: MNHEY, SMNVEV (reference sequence). The CDR3 region has the DNA TGTGCCAGCAGTACAAGGACAGGAGAACCCTACGAGCAGTACTTC. Encoded protein: CASSTRTGEPYEQYF.

Notes on this clonotype: One end of the junction is discordant with germline, which a read error may explain. The CDR3 reads CPSRSNGYEQYF. CDR3 nucleotide sequence: TGTCCCAGCAGATCAAACGGGTACGAGCAGTACTTC. This chain uses TRBV12-3 or TRBV12-4 with TRBJ2-5, with no clear D. The DNA end is a closer match to TRBJ2-7, so the J assignment may be wrong. This CDR3 spans 12 amino acids.

The chain is built from TRBV6-2 or TRBV6-3 and TRBJ2-7; D is tentatively TRBD1 or TRBD2 (5 bases each). Germline-derived CDR1 and CDR2 are MNHEY and SVGEGT. The V and J ends lost 4 bases and 4 bases respectively, with 17 bases between them. This CDR3 comprises 15 residues. This CDR3 reads CASSSIRGPRYEQYF. DNA for the CDR3: TGTGCCAGCAGTTCCATCCGGGGACCGCGGTACGAGCAGTACTTC.

V usage is TRBV20-1 and J usage is TRBJ1-6, with a possible D match to TRBD1 (6 bases). Trimming left V 1 base short and J 8 bases short, with 12 bases between. Germline CDR1 and CDR2: DFQATT and SNEGSKA (reference sequence). This CDR3 region has 14 residues. CDR3 in amino acids: CSARVRGADSPLHF. The CDR3 DNA sequence: TGCAGTGCTAGAGTAAGGGGGGCCGATTCACCCCTCCACTTT.

This clonotype was observed a single time. J is TRBJ2-7 and V is TRBV6-1, with TRBD1 matching 10 bases. Trimming removed 2 bases from V and 0 bases from J; junction bases left unmatched: 4. Looked up from germline, CDR1 is MNHNS and CDR2 is SASEGT. The CDR3 extends over 16 amino acids. The chain's CDR3 is CASSEYRTGGSYEQYF. Written as DNA, the CDR3 is TGTGCCAGCAGTGAATATAGGACAGGGGGCTCCTACGAGCAGTACTTC.

This rearrangement joins TRBV12-3 or TRBV12-4 to TRBJ2-5; D gene ambiguous. V dropped 6 bases and J dropped 0 bases, with 11 bases sitting between them. CDR3 length: 14 amino acids. CDR3 protein: CASSYSKYQETQYF. In DNA form, the CDR3 reads TGTGCCAGCAGCTACAGCAAGTACCAAGAGACCCAGTACTTC.

This rearrangement joins TRBV5-5 to TRBJ2-1; no clear D. The CDR3 is 14 amino acids. Germline V gives CDR1 SGHKS, CDR2 YYEKEE (reference sequence). Trimming shortened V by 4 bases and J by 6 bases, and 14 bases separated the two germline ends. CDR3: CASSPEPGRNEQFF. The CDR3 DNA is TGTGCCAGCAGCCCGGAACCAGGACGCAATGAGCAGTTCTTC. Supplemented by reference TRBV5-5 and TRBJ2-1, the full variable domain reads DAGVTQSPTHLIKTRGQQVTLRCSPISGHKSVSWYQQVLGQGPQFIFQYYEKEERGRGNFPDRFSARQFPNYSSELNVNALLLGDSALYLCASSPEPGRNEQFFGPGTRLTVL.

The chain joins TRBV15 to TRBJ2-7; D is possibly TRBD1 (5 bases). Per germline, CDR1 LNHNV and CDR2 YYDKDF (reference sequence). V was cut by 0 bases and J by 4 bases, with 7 bases left in between. The CDR3 is 13 residues long. The CDR3 DNA reads TGTGCCACCAGCAGAGAGACAGATTACGAGCAGTACTTC. Translated: CATSRETDYEQYF.

V usage is TRBV20-1 and J usage is TRBJ2-7, with TRBD2 identical over 10 bases. V gave up 2 bases and J gave up 5 bases; unmatched junction bases: 6. This CDR3 region has 14 residues. Germline V gene lookup returns CDR1 DFQATT and CDR2 SNEGSKA (reference sequence). The CDR3 protein is CSARPTSGINEQYF. The CDR3 DNA reads TGCAGTGCTAGACCCACTAGCGGGATTAACGAGCAGTACTTC.

The table lists this clonotype with a count of one. The chain employs TRBV30 and TRBJ1-6, with 9 bases fitting TRBD1. Losses at the gene ends were 4 bases for V and 9 bases for J; bases not matched to a gene: 4. The CDR3 is made up of 13 amino acids. In germline, CDR1 is GTSNPN, CDR2 SVGIG (reference sequence). DNA for the CDR3: TGTGCCTGGACGGGACAGGGTTTTTCACCCCTCCACTTT. It encodes CAWTGQGFSPLHF.

This clonotype occurred a few times. This chain links TRBV4-1 with TRBJ1-4; 9 nucleotides line up with TRBD1. Germline-derived CDR1 and CDR2 are MGHRA and YSYEKL. Trimming at V came to 4 bases and at J to 8 bases, leaving 11 bases not matched to a gene. This CDR3 region has 16 residues. The CDR3 DNA is TGCGCCAGCAGCCTTCAGGGGGACAGGGCACACGAAAAACTGTTTTTT. Encoded protein: CASSLQGDRAHEKLFF.

This chain connects TRBV6-2 or TRBV6-3 to TRBJ2-7, with 7 bases matching TRBD1. The CDR3 has 15 residues. The germline V gene encodes CDR1 MNHEY and CDR2 SVGEGT. J was trimmed by 3 bases and V by 5 bases; bases with no gene match: 10. The DNA for the CDR3 is TGTGCCAGCAGTCCAGCCGGGACAGAGTTCTACGAGCAGTACTTC. It encodes CASSPAGTEFYEQYF.

This clonotype has just one count. V and J are TRBV6-5 and TRBJ2-5, with 12 bases lining up with TRBD1. The end of the DNA fits TRBJ2-7 better, so the J call may be wrong. The CDR3 runs 16 residues. From germline, CDR1 is MNHEY and CDR2 SVGAGI. In DNA form, the CDR3 reads TGTGCCAGCAGTTACGGGACAGGGGGCGGTTTGTACGAGCAGTACTTC. Protein product: CASSYGTGGGLYEQYF.